One sample yielded the 24 T cell receptor beta chains listed below, sequenced in a study of vaccination effects on CD4 cells after COVID-19. These receptors are not linked to any known antigen. This table comes from immunoSEQ multiplex PCR, and its TCRdb copy is limited to in-frame clones, with some not included. In the table there are about 41,000 clones, 77% of which are singletons. Ahead of sequencing, the ViraFEST assay grew antigen-specific CD4+ T cells using viral peptide pools. With 9 to 11 days of culture completed, CD4+ T cells were isolated. The study found no prior SARS-CoV-2 infection in the vaccine recipients, who tested negative for nucleocapsid antibodies. Sequencing used CD4+ T cells from PBMCs cultured with HCoV-NL63 spike peptides, obtained before COVID-19 vaccination. The receptors stem from a human donor who received a COVID-19 vaccine.

A few counts support this clone. V usage is TRBV6-1 and J usage is TRBJ1-5; no definite D call. CDR3 size: 13 residues. V shed 1 base and J shed 7 bases, with 8 bases lying between them. In germline, CDR1 is MNHNS, CDR2 SASEGT. CDR3 DNA sequence: TGTGCCAGCAGTGAAGTAAGAGGACAGCCCCAGCATTTT. It encodes CASSEVRGQPQHF.

The V and J genes are TRBV10-1 and TRBJ1-1; 8 bases are shared with TRBD1. V shed 2 bases, J shed 1 base, and the junction held 3 bases outside the gene matches. CDR1 and CDR2 (germline): WNHNN, SYGVQD (reference sequence). The CDR3 runs to 15 residues. CDR3 nucleotide sequence: TGCGCCAGCAGTGAGAGGACAGGGAAGAACACTGAAGCTTTCTTT. It is translated as CASSERTGKNTEAFF.

The V gene is TRBV9, the J gene TRBJ2-5, with D maybe TRBD1 (6 bases). The CDR3 loop spans 14 amino acids. V dropped 0 bases and J dropped 5 bases, with 11 bases sitting between them. CDR1 SGDLS and CDR2 YYNGEE come from the germline V gene. The CDR3 here is CASSVAGAGETQYF. As DNA, the CDR3 is TGTGCCAGCAGCGTAGCAGGGGCAGGTGAGACCCAGTACTTC.

There are a few counts of this clone. The chain combines TRBV19 with TRBJ1-5, with D possibly TRBD1 on 5 matching bases. With 7 bases removed from V and 3 bases from J, the gap between germline ends came to 10 bases. The CDR3 contains 13 residues. Germline CDR1 is LNHDA and CDR2 is SQIVND (reference sequence). CDR3 nucleotide sequence: TGTGCCAGTACGTGGGGGTCCAATCAGCCCCAGCATTTT. This gives the protein CASTWGSNQPQHF.

The V gene is TRBV7-3, the J gene TRBJ2-2; 9 bases line up with TRBD2. Germline V CDR1 and CDR2: SGHTA, FQGTGA. The V and J ends lost 2 bases and 6 bases, in that order; junction bases with no gene match: 1. The CDR3 consists of 14 residues. The DNA for the CDR3 is TGTGCCAGCAGCTTAGGGACTAGCTCCGGGGAGCTGTTTTTT. Residues: CASSLGTSSGELFF.

The gene calls are TRBV6-1 and TRBJ1-1, with D tentatively TRBD1 (5 bases). The CDR3 loop spans 14 amino acids. CDR1 and CDR2 from the germline V gene are MNHNS and SASEGT. V was trimmed by 2 bases and J by 4 bases, leaving 11 bases between them. CDR3 loop: CASSEWGPLTEAFF. The DNA for the CDR3 is TGTGCCAGCAGTGAATGGGGACCGCTCACTGAAGCTTTCTTT.

The chain employs TRBV24-1 and TRBJ2-3, with D possibly matching TRBD2 (7 bases). Germline V gives CDR1 KGHDR, CDR2 SFDVKD. CDR3 size: 17 residues. The V and J ends lost 2 bases and 3 bases respectively, with 17 bases between them. As DNA, the CDR3 is TGTGCCACCAGTGATTCGGGGGGCGAAGGGGGGACAGATACGCAGTATTTT. It specifies CATSDSGGEGGTDTQYF.

This clone was counted once. The chain uses TRBV7-2 and TRBJ2-5; D may be TRBD2 (5 bases). This CDR3 has 14 residues. Germline V gene sequence: CDR1 SGHTA, CDR2 FQGNSA. V shed 5 bases and J shed 1 base, with 11 bases lying between them. The CDR3 is CASSRTSTQETQYF. CDR3 in DNA: TGTGCCAGCAGCCGCACTAGTACCCAAGAGACCCAGTACTTC.

The chain combines TRBV6-6 with TRBJ1-4; 7 nucleotides align to TRBD1. J gave up 5 bases and V 6 bases, and 9 bases lay outside the gene matches. This CDR3 has 15 amino acids. Per the germline V gene, CDR1 is MNHNY and CDR2 is SVGAGI (reference sequence). For the CDR3, the DNA is TGTGCCAGCAGCTCTTTTGCGACAGGGAATGAAAAACTGTTTTTT. Amino acids: CASSSFATGNEKLFF.

This clone has a handful of counts. The chain has TRBV6-2 or TRBV6-3 and TRBJ2-7; the D is unclear. Trimming stripped 0 bases from V and 2 bases from J, with 20 bases between. The CDR3 has 18 residues. Per the germline V gene, CDR1 is MNHEY and CDR2 is SVGEGT. The CDR3 sequence is CASSYSTTHEAQAYEQYV. As DNA, the CDR3 is TGTGCCAGCAGTTACTCGACCACCCACGAGGCTCAAGCCTACGAGCAGTACGTC.

The chain links TRBV12-3 or TRBV12-4 to TRBJ1-1; D is unresolved. V was clipped by 4 bases and J by 1 base, with 7 bases between them. The CDR3 has 13 residues. The CDR3 DNA follows: TGTGCCAGCAGTTGGAGGAAGAACACTGAAGCTTTCTTT. It translates to CASSWRKNTEAFF.

The chain uses TRBV28 and TRBJ2-3; 8 bases map to TRBD1. J gave up 6 bases and V 8 bases, and 10 bases lay outside the gene matches. Germline V lookup: CDR1 MDHEN, CDR2 SYDVKM. The CDR3 is 14 residues long. The CDR3 is CASGRQGAKDTQYF. In nucleotides, the CDR3 is TGTGCCAGCGGAAGGCAGGGGGCTAAGGATACGCAGTATTTT. The full variable domain, its missing parts supplied by reference TRBV28 and TRBJ2-3, is DVKVTQSSRYLVKRTGEKVFLECVQDMDHENMFWYRQDPGLGLRLIYFSYDVKMKEKGDIPEGYSVSREKKERFSLILESASTNQTSMYLCASGRQGAKDTQYFGPGTRLTVL.

V is TRBV18 and J is TRBJ2-1; TRBD1 matches 9 bases. The CDR3 is made up of 18 amino acids. From germline, CDR1 is KGHSH and CDR2 LQKENI. J lost 0 bases, V lost 0 bases, and 6 bases had no gene match. The DNA of the CDR3 is TGTGCCAGCTCACCACCGGTGGGACAGGGTAACTCCTACAATGAGCAGTTCTTC. This codes for CASSPPVGQGNSYNEQFF.

The chain carries TRBV5-5 and TRBJ2-1; 7 positions agree with TRBD1. The V segment lost 4 bases and the J segment 0 bases; nucleotides outside the gene matches: 4. In germline, CDR1 is SGHKS, CDR2 YYEKEE (reference sequence). CDR3 length equals 15 residues. The CDR3: CASSTQGVSYNEQFF. The CDR3 DNA reads as TGTGCCAGCAGCACGCAGGGGGTCTCCTACAATGAGCAGTTCTTC.

This chain connects TRBV6-1 to TRBJ1-3; unclear D gene. V lost 1 base, J lost 4 bases, and 14 bases lay in between. Germline V gene lookup returns CDR1 MNHNS and CDR2 SASEGT. The CDR3 spans 16 residues. The CDR3 reads CASSEVSLNSGNTIYF. CDR3 sequence (DNA): TGTGCCAGCAGTGAAGTGTCGTTGAACTCGGGAAACACCATATATTTT.

The V gene is TRBV2, the J gene TRBJ1-5; D perhaps matches TRBD1 (6 bases). Deletions cut 4 bases from V and 0 bases from J, with 16 bases between. Germline CDR1 SNHLY, CDR2 FYNNEI. CDR3 size: 17 residues. DNA of the CDR3: TGTGCCAGCAGTGCCTACAGGGCAACGTATAGCAATCAGCCCCAGCATTTT. Its protein product is CASSAYRATYSNQPQHF.

The rearrangement uses TRBV19 and TRBJ2-5, with D possibly matching TRBD1 (5 bases). Per the germline V gene, CDR1 is LNHDA and CDR2 is SQIVND (reference sequence). V dropped 5 bases and J dropped 7 bases, with 17 bases sitting between them. There are 14 residues in the CDR3. The CDR3 coding sequence is TGTGCCAGTAGTGCAAACCAGAATCAGGGGACCCAGTACTTC. Protein: CASSANQNQGTQYF.

Only one count was recorded for this clone. V usage is TRBV30 and J usage is TRBJ2-3; possibly TRBD2 for D (6 bases). The germline V gene has CDR1 GTSNPN and CDR2 SVGIG (reference sequence). The CDR3 covers 14 residues. V lost 3 bases, J lost 0 bases, and 10 bases lay in between. Here the CDR3 reads CAWREAGSTDTQYF. CDR3 DNA: TGTGCCTGGAGAGAAGCGGGCAGCACAGATACGCAGTATTTT.

The chain joins TRBV30 to TRBJ2-3; TRBD1 might be the D (6 bases). Germline V gives CDR1 GTSNPN, CDR2 SVGIG (reference sequence). The ends were cut back, 0 bases at V and 0 bases at J, with 16 bases in the middle. The CDR3 is 17 residues long. CDR3 coding DNA: TGTGCCTGGAGTGTACTGCGGACAGAAGTTAGCACAGATACGCAGTATTTT. This translates into CAWSVLRTEVSTDTQYF.

The rearrangement joins TRBV5-5 to TRBJ1-1; no clear D. This CDR3 contains 13 residues. Germline values: CDR1 SGHKS, CDR2 YYEKEE (reference sequence). Trimming took 0 bases from V and 5 from J, leaving 8 bases between them. CDR3 nucleotides: TGTGCCAGCAGCTTGGAACAGTGGACTGAAGCTTTCTTT. This sequence encodes CASSLEQWTEAFF.

The chain joins TRBV19 to TRBJ2-2, with D possibly matching TRBD1 (6 bases). The CDR3 has 18 residues. The V gene lost 0 bases and the J gene lost 2 bases, with 16 bases spanning the gap. Per the germline V gene, CDR1 is LNHDA and CDR2 is SQIVND (reference sequence). The CDR3 sequence: CASSIEADTGLNTGELFF. CDR3 in DNA: TGTGCCAGTAGTATAGAGGCGGACACAGGGCTAAACACCGGGGAGCTGTTTTTT.

This sequence joins TRBV4-3 and TRBJ2-1; the match to TRBD1 covers 9 bases. Germline trimming cut 4 bases from V and 6 bases from J; bases unmatched to any gene: 7. Germline CDR1 reads LGHNA; CDR2 reads YSLEER. The CDR3 runs to 15 residues. CDR3 protein: CASSPGDRVSNEQFF. As DNA, the CDR3 is TGCGCCAGCAGCCCAGGGGACAGGGTTTCCAATGAGCAGTTCTTC.

The gene calls are TRBV27 and TRBJ2-3, with D hard to call. CDR1 and CDR2 from the germline V gene are MNHEY and SMNVEV (reference sequence). Trimming removed 6 bases at V and 2 bases at J, with 6 bases between. This CDR3 has 12 residues. CDR3: CASRTYTDTQYF. The CDR3 DNA is TGTGCCAGCAGGACCTACACAGATACGCAGTATTTT.

V and J are TRBV21-1 and TRBJ2-7; TRBD1, the D gene given by the table, was not confirmed from the DNA. TRBV21-1 is tagged as a pseudogene. This CDR3 has 13 residues. The CDR3 bases are TGTGCCAGCAGCTTTGACAGAGCCTACGAGCAGTACGTC. Protein product: CASSFDRAYEQYV.